This TCR beta chain was sequenced for a study of blood T cells in healthy people across ages (dated by TCRdb to about 2015). Regarding the research as a whole: Template switching captured roughly one uniquely barcoded TCR beta cDNA molecule per two T cells in model experiments. Using deep sequencing normalized with unique cDNA molecular identifiers, the study measured how TCR beta repertoire diversity changes with age. The donors were divided into four age groups: young (average about 15 years), middle-aged (under 40), aged (approximately 59) and long-lived (nearly 85). To avoid experimental bias, donors of different ages were distributed randomly across sequencing lanes. The study analyzed two additional independent replicas of 1 million unique cDNA reads from the same blood draw for two donors, one aged 18 to 30 and one aged 80 or older. Overall study outcomes, separate from this receptor: Because the CMV infection status of the donors was unknown, age-related changes in expanded clonotypes may potentially have been confounded. A strong correlation was found between observed TCR beta diversity and the percentage of naive T cells measured by flow cytometry. Observed TCR beta diversity per million T cells fell roughly linearly with age, and a significant reduction was already apparent by age about 38. Estimates of total diversity from one million sequenced T cells were regarded as lower bounds and underestimates. Compared with the aged group, the long-lived group had more naive CD4+ T cells, fewer expanded clones and increased TCR diversity, suggesting age selection. Because profiling used bulk unsorted PBMCs, naive and antigen-experienced compartments could not be compared conclusively.

Libraries came from 5' RACE. Sequencing was carried out with an Illumina HiSeq 2500. A second PCR of roughly 7 to 11 cycles was performed with a sample-barcoded 5' primer and a J-beta primer mix. Each TCR beta cDNA molecule received a unique molecular identifier from a template-switch 5' adaptor carrying 12 random nucleotides. Each sample yielded at least 2.5 million CDR3-containing paired-end reads. First-strand cDNA synthesis was performed from all RNA using the Mint cDNA synthesis kit, with priming by a TRBC-specific oligonucleotide. Following uracil-DNA glycosylase treatment, all cDNA underwent a first 18-cycle PCR with the universal primers M1SS and BC2_uni_R. Per the original workflow: Each sample was normalized by randomly selecting 1 million high-quality reads, each carrying a distinct molecular identifier. Instead of being binned into consensus sequences, reads that shared molecular identifiers were thrown out. MiTCR, run with a Q25 quality threshold and the strictest error-elimination algorithm, handled CDR3 identification, clonotype clustering and error correction. A nonparametric unseen species model using Euler transformation provided a lower-bound estimate of total TCR beta diversity. The raw public data were reprocessed by TCRdb itself: fastp quality trimming at Q25, MiXCR clonotype calling, in-frame beta chains only. Records with the same CDR3 protein are collapsed into one entry carrying the most frequent genes and DNA. None of the V and J calls come from the authors' own analysis; TCRdb made them. The sample table shows roughly 800,000 distinct CDR3 sequences, and 58% are seen once. Of the sample, over 20% is held by the ten largest clones.

CDR1 and CDR2 are read off the germline V gene as SGHRS and YFSETQ. Measured from the cysteine to the phenylalanine, the CDR3 is 13 residues long. The read is trimmed to its CDR3 DNA, 39 bases read in frame from base 1. Deletion took 3 bases off V and 9 bases off J, with a span of 13 bases between the germline ends. As concerns this clonotype: Its binding antigen is unknown. One base away there is no much larger clone; base qualities are not given.

The 40 or so donors, aged about 6 to 95 years, were systemically healthy Caucasian individuals from Russia. Roughly 10 milliliters of peripheral blood were drawn from each donor into EDTA-treated Vacutainer tubes. Ficoll-Paque density-gradient centrifugation was used to isolate PBMCs, with at least 7 million per sample. Total RNA, at least 6 micrograms per sample, was extracted from PBMCs with Trizol reagent. For every donor, an aliquot of PBMCs went through flow cytometry to measure the percentages of naive CD45RAhigh/CD27high T cells. The sequencing sample was made of blood. This sequence uses TRBV5-1 and TRBJ2-1, with no D gene named confidently. The sequence was collected from a man in his thirties or forties in good health. The CDR3 in this case is CASSSLFGREQFF. The DNA reads TGCGCCAGCAGCTCCCTTTTTGGGCGTGAGCAGTTCTTC.